The entry below gives a single T cell receptor (beta chain) sequence along with its context. The CDR3 totals 17 residues. Germline CDR1 and CDR2: SGDLS and YYNGEE. The V gene end was trimmed by 3 bases and the J gene end by 4 bases; junction bases not matched to a gene: 9. The data are from a study of blood T cell repertoires in COVID-19. The data were produced by immunoSEQ multiplex PCR, yet TCRdb's version contains in-frame clones alone and is incomplete. The table includes under 300,000 clones, roughly nine tenths detected once. This chain connects TRBV9 to TRBJ2-2, with 10 bases that match TRBD1. This TCR was sampled from a woman aged 25 to 39 with COVID-19, enrolled during active disease. What was sequenced was peripheral blood. CDR3 protein: CASSAAGTGAITGELFF. In DNA form, the CDR3 reads TGTGCCAGCAGCGCTGCTGGGACAGGGGCGATCACCGGGGAGCTGTTTTTT.